This entry is about one TCR beta chain. Its antigen is not known. This may come from a read error, since a much larger clone is one base off. Germline trimming cut 5 bases from V and 7 bases from J; bases unmatched to any gene: 9. The CDR3 runs 14 residues. The V gene's germline CDR1 is SGHTA and CDR2 FQGNSA. These data originate in a study of blood T cells in healthy people across ages. Study results and limitations: Long-lived and aged donors differed, with more naive CD4+ cells and higher diversity in the long-lived.

A sample-barcoded 5' primer and a J-beta primer mix were used in a second PCR of roughly 6 to 11 cycles. TCRdb independently ran MiXCR on the 5' RACE reads; one entry per CDR3 protein. The sample lists 550,000 to 650,000 distinct CDR3 sequences, about 30% occurring once. The sequencing sample was made of blood. The V call is TRBV7-2, the J call TRBJ2-5; 8 bases line up with TRBD1. The receptor was isolated from a woman older than 75 in good health. This CDR3 is CASSPRQGSGTQYF. The CDR3 bases are TGTGCCAGCAGCCCCCGACAGGGGAGCGGGACCCAGTACTTC.